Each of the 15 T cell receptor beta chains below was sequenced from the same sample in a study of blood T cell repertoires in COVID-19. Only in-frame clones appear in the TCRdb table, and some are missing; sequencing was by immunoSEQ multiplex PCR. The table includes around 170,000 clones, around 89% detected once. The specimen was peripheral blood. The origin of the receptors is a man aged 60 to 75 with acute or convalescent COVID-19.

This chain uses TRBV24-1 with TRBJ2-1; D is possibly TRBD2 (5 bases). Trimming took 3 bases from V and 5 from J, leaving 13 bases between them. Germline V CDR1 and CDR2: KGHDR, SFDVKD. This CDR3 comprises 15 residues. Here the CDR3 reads CATSDLLGRNNEQFF. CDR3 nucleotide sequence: TGTGCCACCAGTGATCTACTAGGCCGGAACAATGAGCAGTTCTTC.

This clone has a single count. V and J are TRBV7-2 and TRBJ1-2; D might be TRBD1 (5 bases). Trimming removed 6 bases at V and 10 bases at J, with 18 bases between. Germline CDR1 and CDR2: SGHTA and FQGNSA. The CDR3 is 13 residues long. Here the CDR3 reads CASSRGQGNDYTF. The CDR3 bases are TGTGCCAGCAGTAGAGGACAAGGGAACGACTACACCTTC.

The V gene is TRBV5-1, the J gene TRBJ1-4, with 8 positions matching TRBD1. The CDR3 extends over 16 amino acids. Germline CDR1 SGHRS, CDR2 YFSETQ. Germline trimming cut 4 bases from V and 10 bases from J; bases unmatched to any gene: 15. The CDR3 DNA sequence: TGCGCCAGCAGCGCCGGAACGACAGGGGCGTATCGAAAACTGTTTTTT. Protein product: CASSAGTTGAYRKLFF. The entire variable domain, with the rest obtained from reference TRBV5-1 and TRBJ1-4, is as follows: KAGVTQTPRYLIKTRGQQVTLSCSPISGHRSVSWYQQTPGQGLQFLFEYFSETQRNKGNFPGRFSGRQFSNSRSEMNVSTLELGDSALYLCASSAGTTGAYRKLFFGSGTQLSVL.

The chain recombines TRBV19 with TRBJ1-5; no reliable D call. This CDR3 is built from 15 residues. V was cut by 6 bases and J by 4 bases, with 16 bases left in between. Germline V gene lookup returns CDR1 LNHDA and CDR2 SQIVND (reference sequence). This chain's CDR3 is CASRGGDRVNQPQHF. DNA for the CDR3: TGTGCCAGTAGGGGCGGGGATCGGGTTAATCAGCCCCAGCATTTT.

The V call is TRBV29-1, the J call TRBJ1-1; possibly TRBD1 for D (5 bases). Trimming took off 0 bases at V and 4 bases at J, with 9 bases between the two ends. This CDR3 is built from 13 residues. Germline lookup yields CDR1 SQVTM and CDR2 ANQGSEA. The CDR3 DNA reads TGCAGCGTTGAAGATGGGGGGGGCACTGAAGCTTTCTTT. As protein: CSVEDGGGTEAFF.

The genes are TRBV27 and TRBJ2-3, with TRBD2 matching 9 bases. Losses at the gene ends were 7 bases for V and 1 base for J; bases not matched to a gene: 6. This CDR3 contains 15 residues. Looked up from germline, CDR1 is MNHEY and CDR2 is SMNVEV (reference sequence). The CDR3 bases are TGTGCCAGCACCAACGTAGCGGGGGGCACAGATACGCAGTATTTT. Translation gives CASTNVAGGTDTQYF.

This CDR3 reads CASSEALQPQHF. For the CDR3, the DNA is TGTGCCAGCAGTGAAGCGCTACAGCCCCAGCATTTT. This chain joins TRBV6-1 and TRBJ1-5; D remains unclear. Germline V gives CDR1 MNHNS, CDR2 SASEGT. The CDR3 has 12 residues. With 0 bases removed from V and 7 bases from J, the gap between germline ends came to 4 bases.

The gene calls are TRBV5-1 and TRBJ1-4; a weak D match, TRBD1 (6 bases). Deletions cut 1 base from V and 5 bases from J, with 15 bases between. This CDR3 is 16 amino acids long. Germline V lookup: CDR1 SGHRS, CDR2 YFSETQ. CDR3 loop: CASSLSIDRQNEKLFF. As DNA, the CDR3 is TGCGCCAGCAGCTTGTCTATAGACAGGCAAAATGAAAAACTGTTTTTT.

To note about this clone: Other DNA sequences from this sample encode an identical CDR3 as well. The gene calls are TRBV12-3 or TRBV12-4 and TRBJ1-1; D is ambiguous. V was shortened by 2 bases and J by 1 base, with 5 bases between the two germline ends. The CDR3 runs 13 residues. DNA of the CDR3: TGTGCCAGCAGTTTAACAGCGAACACTGAAGCTTTCTTT. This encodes CASSLTANTEAFF.

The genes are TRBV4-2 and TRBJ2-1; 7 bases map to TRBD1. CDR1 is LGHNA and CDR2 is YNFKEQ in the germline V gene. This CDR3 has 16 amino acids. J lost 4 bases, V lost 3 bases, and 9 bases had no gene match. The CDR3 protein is CASSQAPGQSYNEQFF. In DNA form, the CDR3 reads TGTGCCAGCAGCCAGGCTCCGGGACAGTCATACAATGAGCAGTTCTTC.

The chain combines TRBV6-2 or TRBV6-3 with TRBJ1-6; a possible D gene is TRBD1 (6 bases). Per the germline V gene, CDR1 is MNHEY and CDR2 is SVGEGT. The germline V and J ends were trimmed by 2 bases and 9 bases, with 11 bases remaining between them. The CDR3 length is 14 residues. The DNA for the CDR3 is TGTGCCAGCAGTTACAGTGGACAGCTTTCACCCCTCCACTTT. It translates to CASSYSGQLSPLHF.

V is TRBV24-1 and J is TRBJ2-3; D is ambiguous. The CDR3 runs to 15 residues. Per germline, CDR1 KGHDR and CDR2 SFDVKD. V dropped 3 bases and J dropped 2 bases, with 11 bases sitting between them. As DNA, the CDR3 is TGTGCCACCAGTGATCCCGGTATCCCCACAGATACGCAGTATTTT. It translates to CATSDPGIPTDTQYF.

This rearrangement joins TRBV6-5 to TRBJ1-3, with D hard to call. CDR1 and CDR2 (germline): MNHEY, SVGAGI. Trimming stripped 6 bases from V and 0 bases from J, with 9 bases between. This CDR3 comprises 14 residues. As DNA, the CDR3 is TGTGCCAGCAGCAGGAGGAACTCTGGAAACACCATATATTTT. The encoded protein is CASSRRNSGNTIYF.

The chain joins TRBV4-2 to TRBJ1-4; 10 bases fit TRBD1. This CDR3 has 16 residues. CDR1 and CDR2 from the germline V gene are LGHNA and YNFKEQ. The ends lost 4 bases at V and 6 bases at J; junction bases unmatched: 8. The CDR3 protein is CASSRTTGGGDEKLFF. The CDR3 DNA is TGTGCCAGCAGCCGCACGACAGGGGGCGGGGATGAAAAACTGTTTTTT.

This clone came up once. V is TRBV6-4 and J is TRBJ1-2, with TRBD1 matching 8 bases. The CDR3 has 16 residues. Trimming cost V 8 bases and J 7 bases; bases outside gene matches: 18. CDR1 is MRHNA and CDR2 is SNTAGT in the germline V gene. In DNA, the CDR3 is TGTGCCAGCTCCCAGGGACAGGCCGCTTTTAGTGGTGGCTACACCTTC. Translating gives CASSQGQAAFSGGYTF.